Presented here are 30 T cell receptor beta chains from one specimen sequenced in a study of cytomegalovirus exposure and HLA in healthy donors. A multiplex PCR was run with 60 Vbeta primers and 13 Jbeta primers. The table came from immunoSEQ multiplex PCR; TCRdb's copy has only in-frame clones and leaves some out. The table has around 150,000 clones, approximately 85% seen once; the top ten hold roughly 0.5%. Sequenced sample: PBMCs. These receptors were collected from a middle-aged woman in good health and CMV-seronegative.

The chain combines TRBV7-2 with TRBJ2-5, with D possibly being TRBD1 (6 bases). V shed 3 bases and J shed 5 bases, with 19 bases lying between them. In germline, CDR1 is SGHTA, CDR2 FQGNSA. This CDR3 has 16 amino acids. CDR3 nucleotides: TGTGCCAGCAGCTTCACAGGGATTCCGGGATCGGAGACCCAGTACTTC. Translation: CASSFTGIPGSETQYF.

The chain is built from TRBV4-3 and TRBJ1-6; D is perhaps TRBD1 (5 bases). Germline CDR1 is LGHNA and CDR2 is YSLEER. The CDR3 spans 14 residues. V lost 1 base to trimming and J lost 4 bases, with 5 bases between them. The CDR3 coding sequence is TGCGCCAGCAGCCAAGGACAGTATAATTCACCCCTCCACTTT. This gives the protein CASSQGQYNSPLHF.

This clone occurred a few times. The chain carries TRBV19 and TRBJ2-7; D might be TRBD1 (6 bases). This CDR3 has 14 amino acids. Trimming pared 9 bases from V and 0 bases from J, leaving 15 bases between. Germline CDR1 is LNHDA and CDR2 is SQIVND (reference sequence). The CDR3 bases are TGTGCCAGGGAAACAGGGACGACCTCCTACGAGCAGTACTTC. This codes for CARETGTTSYEQYF.

The chain links TRBV29-1 to TRBJ2-5; D may be TRBD2 (6 bases). Trimming pared 6 bases from V and 5 bases from J, leaving 13 bases between. Germline V lookup: CDR1 SQVTM, CDR2 ANQGSEA. The CDR3 sequence is 12 residues long. CDR3 amino acids: CSVSGSDETQYF. CDR3 coding DNA: TGCAGCGTGAGCGGGTCAGATGAGACCCAGTACTTC.

The table lists this clone with a few counts. The CDR3 sequence is CASSQFGRREQYF. The CDR3, as DNA: TGCGCCAGCAGCCAATTTGGCCGTCGAGAGCAGTACTTC. The rearrangement links TRBV4-3 to TRBJ2-7; the D is unclear. The CDR3 extends over 13 amino acids. Trimming removed 2 bases from V and 7 bases from J, with 12 bases in between. From germline, CDR1 is LGHNA and CDR2 YSLEER.

A remark on this clone: One junction end does not reproduce the germline sequence, and a read error may be involved. This sequence joins TRBV7-9 and TRBJ2-3; 9 bases match TRBD2. Germline V gives CDR1 SEHNR, CDR2 FQNEAQ (reference sequence). The CDR3 spans 16 residues. The CDR3 DNA sequence: TGTTCCAGCAGCGCGACTGGCGGGAGGGCCACAGATACGCAGTATTTT. Encoded protein: CSSSATGGRATDTQYF. The complete variable domain, with remaining parts taken from reference TRBV7-9 and TRBJ2-3, reads DTGVSQNPRHKITKRGQNVTFRCDPISEHNRLYWYRQTLGQGPEFLTYFQNEAQLEKSRLLSDRFSAERPKGSFSTLEIQRTEQGDSAMYLCSSSATGGRATDTQYFGPGTRLTVL.

This clone was recorded only once. The V gene is TRBV7-9, the J gene TRBJ1-1, with 7 bases lining up with TRBD1. CDR3 length: 12 amino acids. The germline V gene has CDR1 SEHNR and CDR2 FQNEAQ (reference sequence). Written as DNA, the CDR3 is TGTTCCATAGAAGGGGGCTTTACTGAAGCTTTCTTT. This sequence encodes CSIEGGFTEAFF.

The chain joins TRBV6-5 to TRBJ2-7, with TRBD2 identical over 11 bases. With 2 bases clipped from V and 3 bases from J, the junction kept 0 bases outside the gene matches. Germline CDR1 and CDR2: MNHEY and SVGAGI. CDR3 length: 14 amino acids. CDR3: CASSYGLAGYEQYF. The CDR3 bases are TGTGCCAGCAGTTACGGACTAGCGGGCTACGAGCAGTACTTC.

J is TRBJ1-5 and V is TRBV19; TRBD1 might be the D (5 bases). This CDR3 is 14 amino acids long. The V gene lost 5 bases and the J gene lost 5 bases, with 13 bases spanning the gap. CDR1 and CDR2 from the germline V gene are LNHDA and SQIVND (reference sequence). CDR3 in amino acids: CASSPRQWHQPQHF. As DNA, the CDR3 is TGTGCCAGTAGTCCCCGACAGTGGCATCAGCCCCAGCATTTT.

This clone was observed a single time. V and J are TRBV11-2 and TRBJ2-5; D call uncertain. This CDR3 spans 13 amino acids. Between the trimmed V and J ends, which lost 2 bases and 5 bases, there was a span of 9 bases. CDR1 is SGHAT, CDR2 FQNNGV, per germline. CDR3 DNA: TGTGCCAGCAGCTTAATCCGGCGGGAGACCCAGTACTTC. Its protein product is CASSLIRRETQYF.

The chain recombines TRBV5-1 with TRBJ1-1; D is ambiguous. Germline V gene sequence: CDR1 SGHRS, CDR2 YFSETQ. The CDR3 has 12 amino acids. V was shortened by 0 bases and J by 11 bases, with 11 bases between the two germline ends. CDR3 protein: CASSLGAKKAFF. The CDR3 nucleotides are TGCGCCAGCAGCTTGGGGGCAAAGAAGGCTTTCTTT.

The chain is built from TRBV11-3 and TRBJ2-5, with TRBD2 matching over 7 bases. Germline CDR1 reads SGHNT; CDR2 reads YENEEA. This CDR3 contains 15 residues. J gave up 0 bases and V 5 bases, and 6 bases lay outside the gene matches. The DNA of the CDR3 is TGTGCCAGCAGCGACAGTGCGGGAGACCAAGAGACCCAGTACTTC. Translated, it gives CASSDSAGDQETQYF.

The chain joins TRBV4-1 to TRBJ1-1, with no clear D. The CDR3 is made up of 16 amino acids. The germline V and J ends were trimmed by 1 base and 8 bases, with 20 bases remaining between them. Looked up from germline, CDR1 is MGHRA and CDR2 is YSYEKL. CDR3 nucleotide sequence: TGCGCCAGCAGCCAAGTTCCTTACGGATCCGGGGTAGAAGCTTTCTTT. Protein sequence: CASSQVPYGSGVEAFF.

The genes are TRBV27 and TRBJ1-1; D may be TRBD1 (5 bases). The CDR3 extends over 14 amino acids. Trimming removed 0 bases from V and 10 bases from J, with 15 bases in between. Germline-derived CDR1 and CDR2 are MNHEY and SMNVEV (reference sequence). As DNA, the CDR3 is TGTGCCAGCAGTTTATCGTGGTTCGGGGGAAGAGCTTTCTTT. Protein sequence: CASSLSWFGGRAFF.

Notes on this clone: The junction departs from germline at one end; a sequencing error may be responsible. The V and J genes are TRBV28 and TRBJ2-5; perhaps TRBD1 as D (6 bases). Germline CDR1 MDHEN, CDR2 SYDVKM. The CDR3 totals 13 residues. The DNA of the CDR3 is TGTGCCAGCAGTTCTGGACAGCAAGAGATCCAGTACTTC. Encoded protein: CASSSGQQEIQYF. The full variable domain, its missing parts supplied by reference TRBV28 and TRBJ2-5, is DVKVTQSSRYLVKRTGEKVFLECVQDMDHENMFWYRQDPGLGLRLIYFSYDVKMKEKGDIPEGYSVSREKKERFSLILESASTNQTSMYLCASSSGQQEIQYFGPGTRLLVL.

This clone has a single count. V usage is TRBV9 and J usage is TRBJ2-7; D gene unclear. CDR3 length equals 12 residues. The germline CDR1 and CDR2 sequences are SGDLS and YYNGEE. Trimming removed 0 bases at V and 6 bases at J, with 7 bases between. CDR3 DNA sequence: TGTGCCAGCAGCGTAGATCCGGGCGAGCAGTACTTC. It codes for CASSVDPGEQYF.

V is TRBV5-1 and J is TRBJ2-3, with D possibly matching TRBD2 (6 bases). Trimming took off 4 bases at V and 4 bases at J, with 13 bases between the two ends. The CDR3 totals 14 residues. CDR1 is SGHRS, CDR2 YFSETQ, per germline. The CDR3 here is CASSPDSGADTQYF. For the CDR3, the DNA is TGCGCCAGCAGCCCAGATAGCGGCGCAGATACGCAGTATTTT.

J is TRBJ2-5 and V is TRBV28; 7 bases match TRBD2. TRBJ2-7 matches the DNA end more closely, so the J call is doubtful. Germline V gene lookup returns CDR1 MDHEN and CDR2 SYDVKM. This CDR3 has 15 residues. This CDR3 reads CASSFMASGSYEQYF. For the CDR3, the DNA is TGTGCCAGCAGTTTTATGGCTAGCGGCTCCTACGAGCAGTACTTC.

The chain couples TRBV7-8 to TRBJ2-3; the D gene is possibly TRBD2 (6 bases). CDR3 length equals 14 residues. CDR1 is SGHVS, CDR2 FQNEAQ, per germline. Trimming left V 5 bases short and J 5 bases short, with 14 bases between. The CDR3 sequence: CASSGTGVRDTQYF. For the CDR3, the DNA is TGTGCCAGCAGCGGGACGGGGGTGAGAGATACGCAGTATTTT.

The chain is built from TRBV10-1 and TRBJ2-7, with D possibly TRBD2 on 6 matching bases. The CDR3 spans 13 residues. Trimming took 0 bases from V and 3 from J, leaving 6 bases between them. Looked up from germline, CDR1 is WNHNN and CDR2 is SYGVQD (reference sequence). CDR3 nucleotide sequence: TGCGCCAGCAGTGAGTCGGGGGGCTACGAGCAGTACTTC. Encoded protein: CASSESGGYEQYF.

This clone has a single count. As DNA, the CDR3 is TGCGCCAGCAGCTTTCCCGTCTTTGGCACAGATACGCAGTATTTT. Translation gives CASSFPVFGTDTQYF. The J gene is TRBJ2-3, the V gene TRBV5-1, with unresolved D. Trimming shortened V by 2 bases and J by 1 base, and 11 bases separated the two germline ends. The CDR3 contains 15 residues. CDR1 is SGHRS and CDR2 is YFSETQ in the germline V gene.

The V and J genes are TRBV7-8 and TRBJ2-3, with 11 bases matching TRBD2. The length of the CDR3 is 16 residues. After removal of 3 bases from V and 0 bases from J, the junction contained 2 bases not matched to a gene. Germline CDR1 is SGHVS and CDR2 is FQNEAQ. CDR3 amino acids: CASSLGLAESTDTQYF. CDR3 nucleotides: TGTGCCAGCAGCTTGGGACTAGCGGAGAGCACAGATACGCAGTATTTT.

This chain connects TRBV6-1 to TRBJ2-2, with a tentative D call TRBD1 (5 bases). Germline CDR1 is MNHNS and CDR2 is SASEGT. Trimming removed 4 bases at V and 7 bases at J, with 13 bases between. CDR3 length: 14 amino acids. CDR3 coding DNA: TGTGCCAGCAGTGTAGTCAGGGTGGACGGGGAGCTGTTTTTT. Amino acid sequence: CASSVVRVDGELFF.

Here the CDR3 reads CASSGRGEQYF. DNA for the CDR3: TGTGCCAGCAGCGGGAGGGGCGAGCAGTACTTC. The gene calls are TRBV28 and TRBJ2-7, with 8 bases aligning to TRBD2. This CDR3 is 11 amino acids long. With V trimmed by 6 bases and J by 6 bases, 1 base remained unmatched. The germline V gene encodes CDR1 MDHEN and CDR2 SYDVKM.

This clone was observed once. The chain uses TRBV5-1 and TRBJ2-7; a weak D match, TRBD1 (5 bases). Trimming removed 3 bases from V and 2 bases from J, with 12 bases in between. Looked up from germline, CDR1 is SGHRS and CDR2 is YFSETQ. CDR3 length: 14 amino acids. The CDR3 coding sequence is TGCGCCAGCAGCTCGGTGGGGCCCACCTACGAGCAGTACTTC. Its protein product is CASSSVGPTYEQYF.

This rearrangement joins TRBV18 to TRBJ2-4; possibly TRBD1 for D (5 bases). CDR1 is KGHSH, CDR2 LQKENI, per germline. There are 17 residues in the CDR3. The V gene lost 8 bases and the J gene lost 0 bases, with 20 bases spanning the gap. CDR3 in DNA: TGTGCCAGCGGGGCACCGCTAGGCCACAAAGCCAAAAACATTCAGTACTTC. Protein product: CASGAPLGHKAKNIQYF.

The rearrangement uses TRBV19 and TRBJ2-5, with TRBD1 matching 7 bases. Germline CDR1 is LNHDA and CDR2 is SQIVND (reference sequence). This CDR3 comprises 14 residues. Trimming removed 7 bases from V and 5 bases from J; junction bases left unmatched: 10. The DNA for the CDR3 is TGTGCCAGTACCCCGCCCGGGACAGAGGAGACCCAGTACTTC. Its protein product is CASTPPGTEETQYF.

The rearrangement joins TRBV6-4 to TRBJ2-7, with 9 nucleotides matching TRBD1. Germline V lookup: CDR1 MRHNA, CDR2 SNTAGT. The CDR3 has 14 residues. The junction had 3 bases not matched to a gene; V was cut back by 5 bases and J by 1 base. The CDR3: CASSNRGRSYEQYF. The CDR3 DNA reads TGTGCCAGCAGTAACAGGGGGCGATCCTACGAGCAGTACTTC.

The CDR3 DNA follows: TGTGCCTGGAGTCGGAGCCATGAGCAGTTCTTC. Translating gives CAWSRSHEQFF. This chain joins TRBV30 and TRBJ2-1; D unclear. The CDR3 has 11 residues. Trimming pared 2 bases from V and 8 bases from J, leaving 7 bases between. The germline CDR1 and CDR2 sequences are GTSNPN and SVGIG (reference sequence).

Worth noting for this clone: One junction end disagrees with the germline gene, perhaps due to a read error. The gene calls are TRBV20-1 and TRBJ2-7; weak D call: TRBD1 (7 bases). Germline CDR1 and CDR2: DFQATT and SNEGSKA (reference sequence). There are 11 residues in the CDR3. The DNA for the CDR3 is TGCAGTGCTCCGACCCCGGGGGACAGTTGCTTC. Its translation is CSAPTPGDSCF.